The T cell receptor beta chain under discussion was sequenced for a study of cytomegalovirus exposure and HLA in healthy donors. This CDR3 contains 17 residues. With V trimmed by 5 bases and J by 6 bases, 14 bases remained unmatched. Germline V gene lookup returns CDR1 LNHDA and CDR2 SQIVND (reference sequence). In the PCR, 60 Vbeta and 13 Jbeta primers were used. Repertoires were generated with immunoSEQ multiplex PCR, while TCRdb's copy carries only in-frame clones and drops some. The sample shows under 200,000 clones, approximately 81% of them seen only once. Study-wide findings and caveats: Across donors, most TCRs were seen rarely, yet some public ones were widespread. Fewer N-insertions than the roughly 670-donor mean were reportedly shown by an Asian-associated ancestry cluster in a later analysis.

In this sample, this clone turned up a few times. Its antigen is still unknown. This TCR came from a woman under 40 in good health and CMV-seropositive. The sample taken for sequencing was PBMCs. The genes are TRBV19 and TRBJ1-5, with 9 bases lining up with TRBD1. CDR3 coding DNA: TGTGCCAGTAGTGCCCCGGGACAGGGTATTTTGGTTCAGCCCCAGCATTTT. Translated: CASSAPGQGILVQPQHF.